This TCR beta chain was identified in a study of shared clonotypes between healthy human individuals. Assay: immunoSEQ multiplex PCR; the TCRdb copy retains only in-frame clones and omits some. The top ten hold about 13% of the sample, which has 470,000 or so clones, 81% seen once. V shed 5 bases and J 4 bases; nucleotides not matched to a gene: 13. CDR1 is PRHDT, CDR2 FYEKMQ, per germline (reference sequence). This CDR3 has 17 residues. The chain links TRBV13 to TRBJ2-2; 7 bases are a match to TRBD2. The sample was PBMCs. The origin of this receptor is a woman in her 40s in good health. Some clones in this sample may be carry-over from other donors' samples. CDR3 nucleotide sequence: TGTGCCAGCAGCCCGCCTAGCGGAAGAGTTGTCACCGGGGAGCTGTTTTTT. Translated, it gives CASSPPSGRVVTGELFF. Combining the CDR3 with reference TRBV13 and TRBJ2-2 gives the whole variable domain AAGVIQSPRHLIKEKRETATLKCYPIPRHDTVYWYQQGPGQDPQFLISFYEKMQSDKGSIPDRFSAQQFSDYHSELNMSSLELGDSALYFCASSPPSGRVVTGELFFGEGSRLTVL.